This passage covers 25 T cell receptor beta chains from one sample sequenced in a study of identifying expanded T cells in peripheral blood. Assay used: immunoSEQ multiplex PCR; TCRdb lists only in-frame clones, some missing. Among about 130,000 clones listed, approximately 86% were seen once. The sequencing sample was made of blood. These receptor sequences come from a person between 18 and 70 years old in good health.

The genes are TRBV28 and TRBJ1-2, with D uncertain. CDR1 and CDR2 from the germline V gene are MDHEN and SYDVKM. With 5 bases removed from V and 1 base from J, the gap between germline ends came to 11 bases. The CDR3 is 14 amino acids. The chain's CDR3 is CASSTVSINYGYTF. The DNA of the CDR3 is TGTGCCAGCAGTACCGTCTCGATTAACTATGGCTACACCTTC.

This chain uses TRBV5-6 with TRBJ2-1; TRBD2 aligns across 8 bases. The germline V gene encodes CDR1 SGHDT and CDR2 YYEEEE. Losses at the gene ends were 0 bases for V and 9 bases for J; bases not matched to a gene: 11. This CDR3 region has 16 residues. The CDR3 reads CASSLGSGGPQGEQFF. For the CDR3, the DNA is TGTGCCAGCAGCTTGGGGTCGGGAGGGCCTCAGGGTGAGCAGTTCTTC.

The rearrangement joins TRBV28 to TRBJ2-1; TRBD2 aligns across 8 bases. Germline CDR1 is MDHEN and CDR2 is SYDVKM. V shed 4 bases and J 6 bases; nucleotides not matched to a gene: 11. The CDR3 loop spans 16 amino acids. CDR3 in DNA: TGTGCCAGCAGTTCCTTGTGGACTAGCTCTTTCAATGAGCAGTTCTTC. Residues: CASSSLWTSSFNEQFF.

A word on this clone: The junction and the germline gene differ at one end; a read error may be behind it. The V call is TRBV14, the J call TRBJ1-1; a weak D match, TRBD1 (6 bases). The V gene's germline CDR1 is SGHDN and CDR2 FVKESK. This CDR3 is 15 amino acids long. This chain's CDR3 is CASSQGRGGNSEAFF. CDR3 nucleotide sequence: TGTGCCAGCAGCCAGGGCAGGGGCGGGAACAGTGAAGCTTTCTTT.

There are a few counts of this clone. The chain combines TRBV7-2 with TRBJ2-5; D call uncertain. Trimming left V 5 bases short and J 5 bases short, with 15 bases between. The germline gives CDR1 SGHTA, CDR2 FQGNSA. The CDR3 sequence is 14 residues long. The CDR3 DNA follows: TGTGCCAGCAGCCCGAGAAGGCAGGCGGAGACCCAGTACTTC. It encodes CASSPRRQAETQYF.

The chain has TRBV6-6 and TRBJ1-4, with 8 positions matching TRBD1. J lost 6 bases, V lost 5 bases, and 8 bases had no gene match. The CDR3 totals 15 residues. From germline, CDR1 is MNHNY and CDR2 SVGAGI (reference sequence). CDR3 coding DNA: TGTGCCAGCAGTGGCCCAGGACAGGGTCATGAAAAACTGTTTTTT. Translation gives CASSGPGQGHEKLFF.

V gene TRBV6-6 combines with J gene TRBJ2-5; D might be TRBD1 or TRBD2, each matching 5 bases. The CDR3 runs to 14 residues. CDR1 is MNHNY and CDR2 is SVGAGI in the germline V gene (reference sequence). Trimming left V 3 bases short and J 5 bases short, with 13 bases between. In nucleotides, the CDR3 is TGTGCCAGCAGTTATGGGGGAGTGGGGGAGACCCAGTACTTC. Residues: CASSYGGVGETQYF.

This chain joins TRBV7-2 and TRBJ1-4; 12 positions agree with TRBD1. Per the germline V gene, CDR1 is SGHTA and CDR2 is FQGNSA. With 5 bases clipped from V and 14 bases from J, the junction kept 12 bases outside the gene matches. This CDR3 is built from 15 residues. As DNA, the CDR3 is TGTGCCAGCAGCCCCTTGGGACAGGGGGCTTTCATGCTGTTTTTT. Protein product: CASSPLGQGAFMLFF.

This sequence joins TRBV5-5 and TRBJ2-3; D unclear. The germline V and J ends were trimmed by 0 bases and 4 bases, with 3 bases remaining between them. The CDR3 contains 12 residues. Germline V lookup: CDR1 SGHKS, CDR2 YYEKEE (reference sequence). The CDR3 reads CASSLAPDTQYF. The CDR3 nucleotides are TGTGCCAGCAGCTTGGCCCCAGATACGCAGTATTTT. The whole variable domain, filled in from reference TRBV5-5 and TRBJ2-3, reads DAGVTQSPTHLIKTRGQQVTLRCSPISGHKSVSWYQQVLGQGPQFIFQYYEKEERGRGNFPDRFSARQFPNYSSELNVNALLLGDSALYLCASSLAPDTQYFGPGTRLTVL.

This chain connects TRBV7-2 to TRBJ2-2; no reliable D call. The ends were cut back, 4 bases at V and 0 bases at J, with 6 bases in the middle. Germline CDR1 and CDR2: SGHTA and FQGNSA. CDR3 length: 14 amino acids. CDR3 sequence reads: CASSSGPNTGELFF. CDR3 bases: TGTGCCAGCAGCTCTGGGCCGAACACCGGGGAGCTGTTTTTT.

The chain combines TRBV6-1 with TRBJ1-2; TRBD1 agrees at 7 bases. The trim removed 6 bases at V and 6 bases at J, leaving 10 bases unmatched. CDR3 length: 14 amino acids. The germline V gene encodes CDR1 MNHNS and CDR2 SASEGT. CDR3 amino acids: CASRRQTGTNGYTF. The CDR3 DNA follows: TGTGCCAGCAGGCGGCAGACAGGGACCAATGGCTACACCTTC.

At least ten counts were recorded for this clone. The V and J genes are TRBV5-4 and TRBJ1-2; D is undetermined. The CDR3 sequence is 15 residues long. Germline CDR1 is SGHNT and CDR2 is YYREEE (reference sequence). Trimming stripped 4 bases from V and 4 bases from J, with 17 bases between. CDR3 coding DNA: TGTGCCAGCAGCGTGGACGGACCAGCTATCTATGGCTACACCTTC. Amino acids: CASSVDGPAIYGYTF.

This clone showed up just a few times. The chain carries TRBV6-5 and TRBJ1-5; D not certain. CDR1 and CDR2 (germline): MNHEY, SVGAGI. V was clipped by 0 bases and J by 0 bases, with 6 bases between them. The CDR3 extends over 15 amino acids. CDR3 protein: CASSYSVHSNQPQHF. CDR3 in DNA: TGTGCCAGCAGTTACTCGGTACATAGCAATCAGCCCCAGCATTTT.

In nucleotides, the CDR3 is TGTGCCAGCAGTGAAGCGAGGGGGGGCCGGCCCCAGCATTTT. This encodes CASSEARGGRPQHF. This rearrangement joins TRBV6-1 to TRBJ1-5; TRBD1 is a possible D gene (6 bases). CDR3 length: 14 amino acids. With 0 bases removed from V and 9 bases from J, the gap between germline ends came to 12 bases. Germline assignment: CDR1 MNHNS and CDR2 SASEGT.

The table lists this clone with a few counts. The chain is built from TRBV27 and TRBJ1-5, with a possible D match to TRBD1 (6 bases). Per the germline V gene, CDR1 is MNHEY and CDR2 is SMNVEV (reference sequence). Deletions cut 4 bases from V and 6 bases from J, with 10 bases between. This CDR3 has 13 residues. The CDR3 bases are TGTGCCAGCAGTTGGGGGCGCGGTCAGCCCCAGCATTTT. Translation: CASSWGRGQPQHF.

The chain employs TRBV28 and TRBJ2-1; 12 nucleotides match TRBD2. Losses at the gene ends were 4 bases for V and 7 bases for J; bases not matched to a gene: 5. CDR3 length equals 15 residues. Per germline, CDR1 MDHEN and CDR2 SYDVKM. The CDR3 protein is CASSSGLAGGNEQFF. CDR3 DNA: TGTGCCAGCAGTTCGGGACTAGCGGGTGGGAATGAGCAGTTCTTC.

The chain has TRBV6-6 and TRBJ2-3; 9 nucleotides match TRBD2. Germline V lookup: CDR1 MNHNY, CDR2 SVGAGI (reference sequence). After removal of 6 bases from V and 6 bases from J, the junction contained 10 bases not matched to a gene. The CDR3 contains 15 residues. The CDR3 loop is CASSPSGEDWDTQYF. CDR3 DNA sequence: TGTGCCAGCAGCCCTAGCGGGGAAGACTGGGATACGCAGTATTTT.

The V call is TRBV18, the J call TRBJ2-7; D possibly corresponds to TRBD2 (6 bases). V gave up 2 bases and J gave up 1 base, with 12 bases separating them. The CDR3 is made up of 15 amino acids. CDR1 is KGHSH, CDR2 LQKENI, per germline. This CDR3 is CASSPWSSGSYEQYF. CDR3 bases: TGTGCCAGCTCACCATGGAGTAGCGGTTCCTACGAGCAGTACTTC.

The V and J genes are TRBV4-3 and TRBJ1-1; no clear D. The CDR3 sequence is 14 residues long. The germline CDR1 and CDR2 sequences are LGHNA and YSLEER. Trimming removed 0 bases at V and 3 bases at J, with 8 bases between. For the CDR3, the DNA is TGCGCCAGCAGCCAAGATGGAAGGGACACTGAAGCTTTCTTT. Its protein is CASSQDGRDTEAFF.

This clone has only a few counts. An end of the junction does not agree with germline; a read error may underlie this. The chain is built from TRBV29-1 and TRBJ1-1; 7 bases match TRBD1. This CDR3 region has 11 residues. Per the germline V gene, CDR1 is SQVTM and CDR2 is ANQGSEA. CDR3 bases: TGCAGCGTTGTCTGGGACAGAGGGCGGCTCTTT. This encodes CSVVWDRGRLF.

V is TRBV5-4 and J is TRBJ2-7; a possible D gene is TRBD2 (7 bases). Germline V gene lookup returns CDR1 SGHNT and CDR2 YYREEE (reference sequence). The CDR3 extends over 15 amino acids. The V end was cut by 4 bases, the J end by 2 bases, with 16 bases between. Written as DNA, the CDR3 is TGTGCCAGCAGCCGGGGGGCAGGATTAACCTACGAGCAGTACTTC. This codes for CASSRGAGLTYEQYF.

This clone was seen at least ten times. DNA for the CDR3: TGTGCCAGCAGTGATGCTCATGGGGCCGGGGAGCTGTTTTTT. This translates into CASSDAHGAGELFF. This chain uses TRBV6-4 with TRBJ2-2, with D uncertain. Germline V gene data show CDR1 as MRHNA and CDR2 as SNTAGT. Trimming removed 3 bases from V and 6 bases from J, with 11 bases in between. The CDR3 length is 14 residues.

V and J are TRBV28 and TRBJ1-4, with D uncertain. Germline V gives CDR1 MDHEN, CDR2 SYDVKM. The CDR3 is made up of 15 amino acids. V was shortened by 2 bases and J by 0 bases, with 7 bases between the two germline ends. CDR3 loop: CASSLSGSTNEKLFF. DNA for the CDR3: TGTGCCAGCAGTTTAAGCGGATCAACTAATGAAAAACTGTTTTTT.

This chain connects TRBV20-1 to TRBJ1-4, with a weak D call TRBD1 (5 bases). Looked up from germline, CDR1 is DFQATT and CDR2 is SNEGSKA (reference sequence). The CDR3 totals 10 residues. Deletions cut 3 bases from V and 13 bases from J, with 9 bases between. CDR3 sequence reads: CSARDNRLFF. CDR3 in DNA: TGCAGTGCTAGGGACAATAGACTGTTTTTT.

The genes are TRBV6-4 and TRBJ2-7, with 7 nucleotides matching TRBD1. The germline CDR1 and CDR2 sequences are MRHNA and SNTAGT. Unmatched junction bases numbered 15, after V lost 7 bases and J lost 6 bases. The CDR3 is 15 residues long. The DNA of the CDR3 is TGTGCCAGCATCTCCCCCGCCGGGACAGTCACCGAGCAGTACTTC. Encoded protein: CASISPAGTVTEQYF.